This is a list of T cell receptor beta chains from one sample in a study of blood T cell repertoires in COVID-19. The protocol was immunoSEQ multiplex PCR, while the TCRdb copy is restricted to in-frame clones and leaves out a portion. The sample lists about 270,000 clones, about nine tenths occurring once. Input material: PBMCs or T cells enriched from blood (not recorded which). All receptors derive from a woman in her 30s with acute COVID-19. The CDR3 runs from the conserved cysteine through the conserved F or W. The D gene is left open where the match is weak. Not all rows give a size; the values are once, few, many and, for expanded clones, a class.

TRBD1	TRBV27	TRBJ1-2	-	CASSVGTARGGYTF	TGTGCCAGCAGTGTAGGGACAGCCCGCGGTGGGTACACCTTC
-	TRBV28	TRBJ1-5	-	CASSLSRGQPQHF	TGTGCCAGCAGTTTATCTAGGGGGCAGCCCCAGCATTTT
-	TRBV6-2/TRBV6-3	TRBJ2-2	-	CASSYPPWVGVTGELFF	TGTGCCAGCAGTTATCCCCCGTGGGTCGGGGTCACCGGGGAGCTGTTTTTT
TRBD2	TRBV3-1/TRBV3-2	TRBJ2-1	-	CASSQGAGGSSYNEQFF	TGTGCCAGCAGCCAAGGGGCGGGGGGCTCGTCCTACAATGAGCAGTTCTTC
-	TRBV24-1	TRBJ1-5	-	CATSAKHVDSNQPQHF	TGTGCCACCAGTGCCAAACATGTCGATAGCAATCAGCCCCAGCATTTT
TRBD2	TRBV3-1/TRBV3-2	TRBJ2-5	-	CASSQQAGVQETQYF	TGTGCCAGCAGCCAGCAAGCGGGAGTCCAAGAGACCCAGTACTTC
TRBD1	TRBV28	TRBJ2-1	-	CASSPGTDYYNEQFF	TGTGCCAGCAGTCCCGGGACAGACTACTACAATGAGCAGTTCTTC
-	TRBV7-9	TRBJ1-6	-	CASSPRGGVDSPLHF	TGTGCCAGCAGCCCCCGGGGGGGGGTCGACTCACCCCTCCACTTT
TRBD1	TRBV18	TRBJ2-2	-	CASSRTGLELFF	TGTGCCAGCTCACGGACAGGGCTGGAGCTGTTTTTT
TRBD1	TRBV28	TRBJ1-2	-	CASSLNRGGYTF	TGTGCCAGCAGCCTCAACAGGGGTGGCTACACCTTC
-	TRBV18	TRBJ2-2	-	CASSPGPTGELFF	TGTGCCAGCTCACCGGGGCCGACCGGGGAGCTGTTTTTT
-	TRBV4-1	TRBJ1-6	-	CASSQESYSPLHF	TGCGCCAGCAGCCAAGAATCTTATTCACCCCTCCACTTT
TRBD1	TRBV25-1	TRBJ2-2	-	CASSEQGVATGELFF	TGTGCCAGCAGTGAACAGGGGGTCGCCACCGGGGAGCTGTTTTTT
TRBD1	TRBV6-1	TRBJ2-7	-	CASSESVTGASYEQYF	TGTGCCAGCAGTGAAAGTGTGACAGGGGCTTCCTACGAGCAGTACTTC
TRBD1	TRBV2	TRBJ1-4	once	CASSALSGQGPEKLFF	TGTGCCAGCAGCGCATTGTCGGGACAGGGGCCTGAAAAACTGTTTTTT
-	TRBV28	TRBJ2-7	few	CASSFEGVEQYF	TGTGCCAGCAGTTTCGAAGGGGTCGAGCAGTACTTC
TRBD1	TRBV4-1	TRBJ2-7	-	CASSQAGTATYEQYF	TGCGCCAGCAGCCAAGCGGGGACAGCTACCTACGAGCAGTACTTC
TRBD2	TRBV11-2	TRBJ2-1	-	CASSAEPLAGPEQFF	TGTGCCAGCAGCGCAGAACCATTAGCGGGACCTGAGCAGTTCTTC
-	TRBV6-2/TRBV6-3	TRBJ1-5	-	CASSHDRGPQHF	TGTGCCAGCAGCCACGATCGAGGGCCCCAGCATTTT
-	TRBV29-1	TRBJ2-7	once	CSVQADSYEQYF	TGCAGCGTTCAAGCGGACAGCTACGAGCAGTACTTC
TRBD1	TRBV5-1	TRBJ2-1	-	CASSFDRGEDNEQFF	TGCGCCAGCAGCTTTGACAGGGGGGAAGACAATGAGCAGTTCTTC
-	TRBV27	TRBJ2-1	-	CASSLSSGSYNEQFF	TGTGCCAGCAGTTTATCTAGCGGATCCTACAATGAGCAGTTCTTC
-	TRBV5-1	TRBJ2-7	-	CASSRQGEQYF	TGCGCCAGCAGCCGACAAGGCGAGCAGTACTTC
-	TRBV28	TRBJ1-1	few	CASSLEGEAFF	TGTGCCAGCAGTTTGGAGGGTGAAGCTTTCTTT
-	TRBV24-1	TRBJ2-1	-	CATSDFTGSSYNEQFF	TGTGCCACCAGTGATTTTACGGGGAGCTCCTACAATGAGCAGTTCTTC
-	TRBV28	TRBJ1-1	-	CASSSRRAEAFF	TGTGCCAGCAGTTCCAGGAGGGCTGAAGCTTTCTTT
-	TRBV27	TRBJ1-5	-	CASSSLTGTQPQHF	TGTGCCAGCAGTTCCCTCACAGGGACTCAGCCCCAGCATTTT
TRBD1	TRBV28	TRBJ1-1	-	CASSYRGTEAFF	TGTGCCAGCAGTTACAGGGGCACTGAAGCTTTCTTT
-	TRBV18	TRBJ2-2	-	CASSPPSWSGELFF	TGTGCCAGCTCACCACCCAGTTGGTCCGGGGAGCTGTTTTTT
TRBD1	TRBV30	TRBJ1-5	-	CAWSVGTGASNQPQHF	TGTGCCTGGAGTGTGGGGACAGGGGCGAGCAATCAGCCCCAGCATTTT
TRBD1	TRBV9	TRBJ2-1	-	CASSAETGEQFF	TGTGCCAGCAGCGCAGAGACAGGGGAGCAGTTCTTC
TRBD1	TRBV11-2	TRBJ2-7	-	CASSLLRTGGIYEQYF	TGTGCCAGCAGCTTACTGCGGACAGGGGGGATCTACGAGCAGTACTTC
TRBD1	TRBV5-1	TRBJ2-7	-	CASSFAGTGYSYEQYF	TGCGCCAGCAGCTTTGCGGGGACAGGTTACTCCTACGAGCAGTACTTC
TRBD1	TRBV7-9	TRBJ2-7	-	CASQELGGYSDEQYF	TGTGCCAGCCAGGAACTAGGGGGCTATTCAGACGAGCAGTACTTC
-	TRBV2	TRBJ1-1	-	CASSPRGTEAFF	TGTGCCAGCAGTCCCAGGGGTACTGAAGCTTTCTTT
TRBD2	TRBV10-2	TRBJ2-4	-	CASSEGARVGGRHIQYF	TGCGCCAGCAGTGAGGGTGCAAGGGTGGGAGGGAGGCACATTCAGTACTTC
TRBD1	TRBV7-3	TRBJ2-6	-	CASGGQGAGANVLTF	TGTGCCAGCGGAGGACAGGGGGCCGGGGCCAACGTCCTGACTTTC
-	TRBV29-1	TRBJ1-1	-	CSVDPGAEAFF	TGCAGCGTTGACCCGGGGGCTGAAGCTTTCTTT
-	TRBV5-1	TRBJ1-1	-	CASSPGDRNEAFF	TGCGCCAGCAGCCCAGGGGACCGAAACGAAGCTTTCTTT
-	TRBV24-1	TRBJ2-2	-	CATSDLRQNTGELFF	TGTGCCACCAGTGATTTGAGACAGAACACCGGGGAGCTGTTTTTT
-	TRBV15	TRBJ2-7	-	CATSNPDSYEQYF	TGTGCCACCAGCAACCCGGACAGCTACGAGCAGTACTTC
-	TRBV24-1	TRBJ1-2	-	CATSDTMTAAGYTF	TGTGCCACCAGTGATACAATGACAGCTGCCGGCTACACCTTC
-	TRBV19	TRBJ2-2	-	CASSINIFTGELFF	TGTGCCAGTAGTATAAACATCTTCACCGGGGAGCTGTTTTTT
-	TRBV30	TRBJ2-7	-	CAWNQGCYEQYF	TGTGCCTGGAACCAGGGTTGCTACGAGCAGTACTTC
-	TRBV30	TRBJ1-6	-	CAWSIRGNSYNSPLHF	TGTGCCTGGAGTATCAGGGGAAACTCCTATAATTCACCCCTCCACTTT
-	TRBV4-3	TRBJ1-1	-	CASSLQLNTEAFF	TGCGCCAGCAGCCTACAGCTGAACACTGAAGCTTTCTTT
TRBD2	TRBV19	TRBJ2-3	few	CASSILAGSTTDTQYF	TGTGCCAGTAGTATTCTAGCGGGAAGTACCACAGATACGCAGTATTTT